This record looks at one TCR beta chain sequence and its context. What it binds is unknown. The time point here: healthy volunteer bleed at 2 weeks. Whole blood, unfractionated, served as the material for total RNA extraction. These data are taken from a study of human T cells and chemical hapten exposure. Across the whole study: The variation in per-sample TCR yields arose mainly from small differences in pooled library volumes. Findings and limits, study-wide: Once DPC sensitization occurred, TCRs above 1 in 1000 frequency showed no change.

The CDR3 runs to 18 residues. CDR1 and CDR2 from the germline V gene are KGHSH and LQKENI. V gave up 5 bases and J gave up 2 bases, with 24 bases separating them. Attachment of unique molecular identifiers to individual cDNA molecules was performed in the library. Authors' processing steps: Ranging from about 23,224 to 700,000, TCR counts per sample had a median value of around 90,000. MiXCR was run by TCRdb on the RACE reads, yielding one entry per CDR3 protein. These V and J calls rely on TCRdb rather than the paper's analysis. The table shows over 85,000 distinct CDR3 sequences, with over 8% occurring only once.

The receptor comes from a female donor in good health. Some clones in this sample may be carry-over from other donors' samples. The genes are TRBV18 and TRBJ1-1; D is perhaps TRBD1 (5 bases). The source material was whole blood. In nucleotides, the CDR3 is TGTGCCAGCTCATCAAAGGGGCACCAGCAAGGAGGAAACACTGAAGCTTTCTTT. Its translation: CASSSKGHQQGGNTEAFF.